This TCR beta chain was sequenced for a study of somatic mutations in cytotoxic T cells in rheumatoid arthritis (dated by TCRdb to 2016 to 2017). About the investigation overall: Right after diagnosis and prior to the start of any treatment, around 28 ml EDTA of peripheral blood was drawn from patients. Patients and controls did not essentially differ in median age, which was nearly identical between the groups. Some T-cell populations stained with V beta antibodies were sorted by flow on a FACSAria II or Sony SH800 to nearly 100% purity, with sorted V beta1+ cells additionally subjected to TCRB sequencing. For roughly 63 rheumatoid arthritis patients and approximately 20 healthy controls, TCRB deep sequencing was carried out. Whether expanded CD8+ T-cell clones in untreated, newly diagnosed rheumatoid arthritis carry somatic mutations was the study question, and clonality was characterized with TCRB deep sequencing. Broader findings and caveats from the paper: No adjustment for multiple comparisons was made for the slight TRBV07 underrepresentation in patients. Rheumatoid arthritis patients and age-matched healthy controls did not significantly differ in CD8+ T-cell clonality. The largest CD8+ clone made up more than 20% of CD8+ cells in about an eighth of the 65 patients, and blood and synovial fluid shared several identical CD8+ TCRB sequences. Healthy controls showed no age-related increase in CD8+ clonality, whereas patients did (Spearman r of about 0.53). The antigen targets of the expanded CD8+ clones were unknown, and absence from virus-specific databases did not rule out viral specificity.

Details on this clone: The clone's antigen remains unknown. Base qualities were left out, and no much larger clone turns up one base away.

Measured from the cysteine to the phenylalanine, the CDR3 is 17 residues long. The retained sequence is limited to the CDR3, 51 bases, with the frame set at the first base. Trimming takes 1 base off V and 4 bases off J; junction bases not matched to a gene: 10. The germline V gene sets CDR1 to LGHNA and CDR2 to YSLEER. On an AutoMACS, CD4+ and CD8+ cells were isolated via positive magnetic bead selection, and their purity was verified by flow cytometry. Clonal expansions were first screened by flow cytometry with a TCR V beta antibody panel, then characterized by TCRB deep sequencing of sorted CD8+ fractions. Peripheral blood mononuclear cells were obtained using density gradient separation with Ficoll-Paque PLUS. DNA from CD4-enriched, CD8-enriched or PBMC samples was extracted using Nucleospin Tissue or Tissue XS kits and then quantified on a Qubit 2.0 fluorometer. Genomic DNA underwent TCRB CDR3 sequencing using the immunoSEQ assay. Regarding the original processing steps: Published virus-specific TCRB sequences were compared with patient CD8+ clones larger than 1%, and only a few matches were found. The analyses included only productive TCRB rearrangements. Defining a clone by its unique TCRB CDR3 sequence, the study calculated clonality as a productive clonality index derived from Shannon entropy. Repertoire overlap for a pair of samples was computed from each clone's template counts relative to total templates per sample. A correlation with a Spearman r of 0.61 was found between V-gene usage by flow cytometry and V-gene usage by TCRB sequencing. In its TCRdb copy, this immuneACCESS table keeps in-frame sequences only and misses some clones. Where compared with another copy, unresolved V genes explain less than half of these, and the others have no known cause. The V and J calls and clone size were taken over from that table, and D and trimming were inferred from the DNA. The sample includes about 21,000 clones, with about four fifths observed a single time. 9.5% to 12% of the sample belongs to the ten largest clones.

The sample consisted of CD8+ T cells sorted from blood. The receptor's source is a man aged 18-30 years with rheumatoid arthritis. The V and J segments used are TRBV4-3 and TRBJ1-3; 7 of the junction bases match TRBD1. The DNA reads TGCGCCAGCAGCCAAGTTCCCTTGACAGGGTCAGGAAACACCATATATTTT. Protein translation: CASSQVPLTGSGNTIYF.